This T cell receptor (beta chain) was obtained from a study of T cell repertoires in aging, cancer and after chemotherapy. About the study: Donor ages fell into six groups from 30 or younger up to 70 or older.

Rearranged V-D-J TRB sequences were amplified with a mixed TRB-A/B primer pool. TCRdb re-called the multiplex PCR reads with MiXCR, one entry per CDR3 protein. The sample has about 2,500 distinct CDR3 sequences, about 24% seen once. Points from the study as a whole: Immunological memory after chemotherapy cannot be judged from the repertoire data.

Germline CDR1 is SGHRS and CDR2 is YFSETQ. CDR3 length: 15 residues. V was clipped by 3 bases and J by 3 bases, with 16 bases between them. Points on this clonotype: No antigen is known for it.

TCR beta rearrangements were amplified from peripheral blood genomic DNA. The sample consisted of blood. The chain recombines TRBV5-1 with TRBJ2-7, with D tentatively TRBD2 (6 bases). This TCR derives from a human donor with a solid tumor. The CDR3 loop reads CASSWTAGGVYEQYF. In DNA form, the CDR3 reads TGCGCCAGCAGCTGGACCGCCGGGGGTGTCTACGAGCAGTACTTC.